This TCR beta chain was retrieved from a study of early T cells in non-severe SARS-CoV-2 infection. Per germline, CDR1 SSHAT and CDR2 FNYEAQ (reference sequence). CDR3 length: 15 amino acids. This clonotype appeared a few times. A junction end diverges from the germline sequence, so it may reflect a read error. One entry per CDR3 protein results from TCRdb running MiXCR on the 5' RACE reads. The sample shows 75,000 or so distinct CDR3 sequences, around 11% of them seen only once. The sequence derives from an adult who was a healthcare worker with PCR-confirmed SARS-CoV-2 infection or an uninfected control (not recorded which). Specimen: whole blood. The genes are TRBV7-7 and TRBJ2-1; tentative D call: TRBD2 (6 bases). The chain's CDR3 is CASSLRESSYNEQFF. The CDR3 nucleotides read TGTGCTAGCAGCCTCCGGGAGAGCTCCTACAATGAGCAGTTCTTC.